Below are 2 T cell receptor beta chains sequenced from a single sample in a study of human T cells and chemical hapten exposure. Indicated time point: patch test 2, 6 weeks after DPC sensitization. The sample's treatment: therapeutic diphenylcyclopropenone sensitization with weekly scalp DPC. MiXCR was run by TCRdb on the RACE reads, yielding one entry per CDR3 protein. The data contain about 96,000 distinct CDR3 sequences, 9% to 9.5% of them singletons. Source: whole blood, taken in connection with sensitization to the hapten diphenylcyclopropenone (DPC). Receptors were obtained from a woman aged 40 to 50 with alopecia areata. Some clones in this sample may be carry-over from other donors' samples.

This clonotype was counted between two and nine times. The chain combines TRBV6-2 or TRBV6-3 with TRBJ2-7; D not resolved. Trimming shortened V by 0 bases and J by 3 bases, and 12 bases separated the two germline ends. The length of the CDR3 is 15 residues. Germline CDR1 MNHEY, CDR2 SVGEGT. The chain's CDR3 is CASSYSSYRRYEQYF. The CDR3 bases are TGTGCCAGCAGTTACTCGAGCTACCGCCGCTACGAGCAGTACTTC.

In this sample, this clonotype turned up many times. The rearrangement uses TRBV12-3 or TRBV12-4 and TRBJ2-1; 12 bases map to TRBD2. V dropped 5 bases and J dropped 0; count of bases not matched to a gene: 8. The CDR3 is 18 amino acids. The CDR3 loop is CASSAGLAGWSSYNEQFF. CDR3 nucleotides: TGTGCCAGCAGTGCGGGACTAGCGGGTTGGAGCTCCTACAATGAGCAGTTCTTC.